This entry lists 8 T cell receptor delta chains sequenced from one sample in a study of gamma-delta T cells after stem cell transplantation. TCRdb re-analyzed the RT-PCR reads via CATT. The sample consists of approximately 2,600 delta-chain clones, 21% of them appearing once. The sequenced material came from gamma-delta T cells. The receptor source for this set is a human donor. It is not recorded whose cells these are; they may come from a transplant donor.

V is TRDV1 and J is TRDJ1, with D uncertain. The germline V gene encodes CDR1 TSWWSYY and CDR2 QGS. The CDR3 covers 16 residues. Trimming removed 2 bases from V and 2 bases from J, with 15 bases in between. CDR3: CALGEARGGGTDKLIF. CDR3 coding DNA: TGTGCTCTTGGGGAAGCCCGGGGCGGTGGTACCGATAAACTCATCTTT.

There are a few counts of this clone. The TCRdb record carries a much larger clone's protein, which differs from this DNA's translation at residue 9; a read error is the likely cause, and the protein listed here is the DNA translation. The V and J genes are TRDV2 and TRDJ3, with 10 bases that match TRDD3. The CDR3 length is 16 residues. Losses at the gene ends were 1 base for V and 5 bases for J; bases not matched to a gene: 1. Germline CDR1 and CDR2: GEAIGNYY and EKD. The CDR3 here is CACDTGGYRDTRQMFF. The CDR3 DNA sequence: TGTGCCTGTGACACTGGGGGATACCGGGACACCCGACAGATGTTTTTC.

This clone is labeled large (0.1 to 1%). Other DNA sequences in the same sample also yield this CDR3. The V and J genes are TRDV2 and TRDJ3; TRDD3 aligns across 8 bases. The V gene's germline CDR1 is GEAIGNYY and CDR2 EKD. The CDR3 extends over 18 amino acids. J was trimmed by 0 bases and V by 1 base; bases with no gene match: 4. DNA for the CDR3: TGTGCCTGTGACACTGGGGGATTTAGCTCCTGGGACACCCGACAGATGTTTTTC. It codes for CACDTGGFSSWDTRQMFF.

The chain links TRAV29/DV5 to TRDJ3; 7 nucleotides agree with TRDD3. TCRdb does not report a J gene; here it was assigned by matching the DNA to germline references. The CDR3 has 16 residues. In germline, CDR1 is NSMFDY, CDR2 ISSIKDK. V lost 4 bases to trimming and J lost 3 bases; unmatched junction nucleotides: 7. Written as DNA, the CDR3 is TGTGCAGCAGCGGCGGGGATATTCTGGGACACCCGACAGATGTTTTTC. Amino acids: CAAAAGIFWDTRQMFF.

The CDR3 nucleotides read TGTGCAGCAAGCGCGCTTGTGGGGGATACGCCCGCCGTGCTCGACGGTATTCGTAAACTCATCTTT. This encodes CAASALVGDTPAVLDGIRKLIF. No V gene call is available, although the J gene is TRDJ1; TRDD3, the table's D call, lacks a check against the DNA. The CDR3 spans 22 residues.

Concerning this clone: This probably arose from a read error, given a far larger clone one base away. The rearrangement uses TRDV2 and TRDJ1; TRDD3 aligns across 7 bases. The J gene was missing in TCRdb and was found by matching the end of the DNA to germline. The CDR3 totals 15 residues. V shed 0 bases, J shed 0 bases, and the junction held 3 bases outside the gene matches. Germline CDR1 and CDR2: GEAIGNYY and EKD. CDR3 DNA sequence: TGTGCCTGTGACACCCTGGGGGGCTACACCGATAAACTCATCTTT. Encoded protein: CACDTLGGYTDKLIF.

Concerning this clone itself: Being one base from a much bigger clone, this may be a read error. This chain joins TRDV2 and TRDJ3; the match to TRDD3 covers 12 bases. Looked up from germline, CDR1 is GEAIGNYY and CDR2 is EKD. This CDR3 contains 21 residues. V was clipped by 5 bases and J by 1 base; unmatched bases: 14. For the CDR3, the DNA is TGTGCCTGTGGCCCCGCACTGGGGGATACTTACGCATCCTGGGACACCCGACAGATGTTTTTC. Its protein is CACGPALGDTYASWDTRQMFF.

There are a few counts of this clone. One end of the junction fails to match germline, which may point to a read error. The chain couples TRDV2 to TRDJ3; D possibly corresponds to TRDD3 (5 bases). Germline V lookup: CDR1 GEAIGNYY, CDR2 EKD. The length of the CDR3 is 18 residues. Here the CDR3 reads CACDTGVSGSCYTLQMFF. DNA for the CDR3: TGTGCCTGTGACACTGGGGTATCCGGCTCCTGTTACACCCTACAGATGTTTTTC.